This T cell receptor (beta chain) stems from a study of cytomegalovirus exposure and HLA in healthy donors. About the research overall: From donors who were HLA-typed, an early data release held around 85 million unique TCRs.

PCR was performed using 60 Vbeta and 13 Jbeta primers. Original analysis: Unique TCR beta chains totaled about 78 million in a later count, with roughly 10 million of them shared. Sequencing was performed with immunoSEQ multiplex PCR; in TCRdb, only in-frame clones are kept and a portion is missing. From that table come the V and J calls and clone size; the DNA was used to work out D and trimming. In the table there are 95,000 to 150,000 clones, more than 65% of which are singletons. This clone has only one observation. Its antigen remains unknown. This CDR3 is 15 amino acids long. In germline, CDR1 is SGHDT, CDR2 YYEEEE. V was clipped by 0 bases and J by 7 bases, with 13 bases between them. Overall study results and limits: Later analysis suggested links between common viral pathogens and several top significant clusters.

Sequenced sample: PBMCs. This receptor was taken from a man between 18 and 35 years old in good health and CMV-seronegative. The J gene is TRBJ1-4, the V gene TRBV5-6; possibly TRBD1 for D (5 bases). In DNA, the CDR3 is TGTGCCAGCAGCTTGGAAGGGGCGCCGAGTGAAAAACTGTTTTTT. Amino acids: CASSLEGAPSEKLFF.